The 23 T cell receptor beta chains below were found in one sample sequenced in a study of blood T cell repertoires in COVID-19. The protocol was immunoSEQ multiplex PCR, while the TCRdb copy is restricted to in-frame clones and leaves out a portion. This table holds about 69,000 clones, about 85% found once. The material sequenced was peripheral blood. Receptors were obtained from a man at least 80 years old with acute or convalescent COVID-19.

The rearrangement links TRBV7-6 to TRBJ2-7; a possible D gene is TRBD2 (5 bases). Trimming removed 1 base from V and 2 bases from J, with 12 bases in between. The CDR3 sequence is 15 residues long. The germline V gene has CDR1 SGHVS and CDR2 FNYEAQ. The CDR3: CASSLEGVGTYEQYF. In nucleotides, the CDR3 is TGTGCCAGCAGCTTAGAGGGAGTCGGCACCTACGAGCAGTACTTC.

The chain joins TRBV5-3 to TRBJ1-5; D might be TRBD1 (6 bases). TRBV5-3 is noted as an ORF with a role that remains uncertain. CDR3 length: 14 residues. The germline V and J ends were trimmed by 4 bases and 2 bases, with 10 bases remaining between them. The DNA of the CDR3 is TGTGCCAGAAGCCCGGACAGAGGCAATCAGCCCCAGCATTTT. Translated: CARSPDRGNQPQHF.

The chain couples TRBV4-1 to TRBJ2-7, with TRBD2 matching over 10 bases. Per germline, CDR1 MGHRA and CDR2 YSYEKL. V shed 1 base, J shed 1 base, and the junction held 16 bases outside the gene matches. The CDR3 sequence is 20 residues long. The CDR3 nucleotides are TGCGCCAGCAGCCAAGGTTCCGGACTAGCGGCAGAGGCGGGATCCTACGAGCAGTACTTC. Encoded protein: CASSQGSGLAAEAGSYEQYF.

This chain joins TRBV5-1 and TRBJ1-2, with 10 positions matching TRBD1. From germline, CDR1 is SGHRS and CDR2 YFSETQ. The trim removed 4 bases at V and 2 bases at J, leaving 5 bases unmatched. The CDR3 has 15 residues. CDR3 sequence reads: CASSPAGQGNYGYTF. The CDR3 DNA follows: TGCGCCAGCAGCCCAGCGGGACAGGGGAACTATGGCTACACCTTC.

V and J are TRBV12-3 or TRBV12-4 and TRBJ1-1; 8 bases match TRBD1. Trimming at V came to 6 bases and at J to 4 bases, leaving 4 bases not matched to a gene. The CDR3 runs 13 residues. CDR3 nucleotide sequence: TGTGCCAGCAGGCGACAGGGGTCCACTGAAGCTTTCTTT. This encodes CASRRQGSTEAFF.

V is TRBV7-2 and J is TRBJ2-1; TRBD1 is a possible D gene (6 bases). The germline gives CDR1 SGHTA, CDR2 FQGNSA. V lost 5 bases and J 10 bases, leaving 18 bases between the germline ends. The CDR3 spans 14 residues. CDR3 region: CASSPSIGGSEQFF. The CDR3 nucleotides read TGTGCCAGCAGCCCGTCGATAGGGGGATCGGAGCAGTTCTTC.

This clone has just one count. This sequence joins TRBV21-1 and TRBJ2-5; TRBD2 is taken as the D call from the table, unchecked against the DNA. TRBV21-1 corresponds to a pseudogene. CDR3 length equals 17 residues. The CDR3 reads CATLSSLAGDPQETQYF. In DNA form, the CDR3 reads TGTGCCACCCTCTCGAGTCTAGCGGGAGACCCGCAAGAGACCCAGTACTTC.

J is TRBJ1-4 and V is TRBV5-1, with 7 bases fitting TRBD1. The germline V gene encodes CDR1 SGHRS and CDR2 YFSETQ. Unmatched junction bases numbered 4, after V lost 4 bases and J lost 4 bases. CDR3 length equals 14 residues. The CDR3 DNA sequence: TGCGCCAGCAGCCTGGACAGGATTAATGAAAAACTGTTTTTT. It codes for CASSLDRINEKLFF.

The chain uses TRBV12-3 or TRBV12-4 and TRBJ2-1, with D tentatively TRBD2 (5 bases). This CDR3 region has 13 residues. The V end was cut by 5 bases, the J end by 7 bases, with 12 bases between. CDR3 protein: CASSQFTGNEQFF. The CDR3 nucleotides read TGTGCCAGCAGTCAGTTTACGGGGAATGAGCAGTTCTTC.

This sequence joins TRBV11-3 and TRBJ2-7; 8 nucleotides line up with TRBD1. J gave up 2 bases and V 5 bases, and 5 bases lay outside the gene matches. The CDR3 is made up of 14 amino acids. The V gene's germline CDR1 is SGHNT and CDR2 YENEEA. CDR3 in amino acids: CASSPRTGTYEQYF. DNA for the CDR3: TGTGCCAGCAGCCCCAGGACAGGGACCTACGAGCAGTACTTC.

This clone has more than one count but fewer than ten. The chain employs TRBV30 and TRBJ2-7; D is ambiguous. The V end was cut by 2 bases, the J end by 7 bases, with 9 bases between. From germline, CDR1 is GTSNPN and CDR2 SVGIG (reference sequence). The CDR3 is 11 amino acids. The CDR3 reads CAWSRRVEQYF. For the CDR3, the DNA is TGTGCCTGGAGTCGCCGGGTAGAGCAGTACTTC.

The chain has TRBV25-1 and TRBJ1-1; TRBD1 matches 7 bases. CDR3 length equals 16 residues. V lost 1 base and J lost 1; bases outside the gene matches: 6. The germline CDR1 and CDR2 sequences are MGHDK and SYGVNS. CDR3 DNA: TGTGCCAGCAGTGAATTAGGGGACAGTCGGAACACTGAAGCTTTCTTT. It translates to CASSELGDSRNTEAFF. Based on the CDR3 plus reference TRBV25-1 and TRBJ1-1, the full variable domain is EADIYQTPRYLVIGTGKKITLECSQTMGHDKMYWYQQDPGMELHLIHYSYGVNSTEKGDLSSESTVSRIRTEHFPLTLESARPSHTSQYLCASSELGDSRNTEAFFGQGTRLTVV.

For the CDR3, the DNA is TGTGCCAGCAGCCCTCGTGCAGGGGGAGCCACCTATAATTCACCCCTCCACTTT. It codes for CASSPRAGGATYNSPLHF. The V gene is TRBV7-2, the J gene TRBJ1-6; TRBD1 aligns across 7 bases. Per the germline V gene, CDR1 is SGHTA and CDR2 is FQGNSA. V dropped 5 bases and J dropped 2; count of bases not matched to a gene: 12. This CDR3 contains 18 residues.

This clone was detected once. The CDR3 loop reads CASSLNRFSGGYTF. The CDR3 nucleotides are TGTGCCAGCAGTTTAAACAGATTCTCTGGAGGCTACACCTTC. The genes are TRBV27 and TRBJ1-2, with D uncertain. V lost 2 bases to trimming and J lost 8 bases, with 15 bases between them. This CDR3 spans 14 amino acids. Per the germline V gene, CDR1 is MNHEY and CDR2 is SMNVEV (reference sequence).

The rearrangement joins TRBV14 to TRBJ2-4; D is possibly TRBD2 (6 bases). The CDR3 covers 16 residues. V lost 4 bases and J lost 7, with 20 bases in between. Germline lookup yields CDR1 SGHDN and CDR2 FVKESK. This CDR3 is CASSLLTGGLGNIQYF. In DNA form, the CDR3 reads TGTGCCAGCAGCCTCTTAACTGGGGGACTGGGGAACATTCAGTACTTC.

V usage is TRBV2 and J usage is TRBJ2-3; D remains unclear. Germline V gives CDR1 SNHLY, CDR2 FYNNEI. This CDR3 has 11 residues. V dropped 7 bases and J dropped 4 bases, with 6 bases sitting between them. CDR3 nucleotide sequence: TGTGCCAGCACTTTGTCAGATACGCAGTATTTT. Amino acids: CASTLSDTQYF.

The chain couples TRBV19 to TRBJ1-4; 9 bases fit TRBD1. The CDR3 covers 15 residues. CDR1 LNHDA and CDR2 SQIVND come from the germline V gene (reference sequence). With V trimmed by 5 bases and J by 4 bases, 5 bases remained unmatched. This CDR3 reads CASSVTGGFNEKLFF. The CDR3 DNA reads TGTGCCAGTAGTGTGACAGGGGGTTTTAATGAAAAACTGTTTTTT.

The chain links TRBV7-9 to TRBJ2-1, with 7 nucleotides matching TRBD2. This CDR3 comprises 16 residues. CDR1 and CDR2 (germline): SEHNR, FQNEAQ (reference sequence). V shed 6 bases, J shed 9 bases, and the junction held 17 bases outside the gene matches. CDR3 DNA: TGTGCCAGCAGTGAGGCTTTTGGGAGGGTATTTAGTGAGCAGTTCTTC. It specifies CASSEAFGRVFSEQFF. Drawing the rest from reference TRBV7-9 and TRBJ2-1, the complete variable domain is DTGVSQNPRHKITKRGQNVTFRCDPISEHNRLYWYRQTLGQGPEFLTYFQNEAQLEKSRLLSDRFSAERPKGSFSTLEIQRTEQGDSAMYLCASSEAFGRVFSEQFFGPGTRLTVL.

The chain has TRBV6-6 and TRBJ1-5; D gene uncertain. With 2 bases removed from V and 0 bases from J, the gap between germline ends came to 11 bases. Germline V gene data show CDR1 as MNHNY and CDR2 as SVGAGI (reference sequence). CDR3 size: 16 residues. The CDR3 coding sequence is TGTGCCAGCAGTTACGGCAGTCGTTATAGCAATCAGCCCCAGCATTTT. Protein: CASSYGSRYSNQPQHF.

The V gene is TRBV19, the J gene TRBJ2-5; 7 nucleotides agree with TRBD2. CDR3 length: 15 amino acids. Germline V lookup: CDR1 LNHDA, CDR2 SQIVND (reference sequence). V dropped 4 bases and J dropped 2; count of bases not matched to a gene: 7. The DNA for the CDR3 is TGTGCCAGTAGTAGGGCGGGACTATCACAAGAGACCCAGTACTTC. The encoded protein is CASSRAGLSQETQYF. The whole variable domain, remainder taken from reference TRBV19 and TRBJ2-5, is DGGITQSPKYLFRKEGQNVTLSCEQNLNHDAMYWYRQDPGQGLRLIYYSQIVNDFQKGDIAEGYSVSREKKESFPLTVTSAQKNPTAFYLCASSRAGLSQETQYFGPGTRLLVL.

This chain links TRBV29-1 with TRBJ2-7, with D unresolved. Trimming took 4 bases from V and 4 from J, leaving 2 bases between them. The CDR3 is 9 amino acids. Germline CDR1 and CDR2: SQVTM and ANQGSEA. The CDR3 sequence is CSVAYEQYF. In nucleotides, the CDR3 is TGCAGCGTTGCTTACGAGCAGTACTTC.

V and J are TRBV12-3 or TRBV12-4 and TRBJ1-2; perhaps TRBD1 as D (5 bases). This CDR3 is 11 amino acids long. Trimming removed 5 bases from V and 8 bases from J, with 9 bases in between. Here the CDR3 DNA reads TGTGCCAGCAGTCAGGGTTACGGCTACACCTTC. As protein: CASSQGYGYTF.

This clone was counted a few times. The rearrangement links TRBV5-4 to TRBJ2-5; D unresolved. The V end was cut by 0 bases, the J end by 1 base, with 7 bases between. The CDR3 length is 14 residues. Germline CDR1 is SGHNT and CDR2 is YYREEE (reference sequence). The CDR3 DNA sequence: TGTGCCAGCAGCTTGGCTGGCAGCCAAGAGACCCAGTACTTC. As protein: CASSLAGSQETQYF.